A selection of T cell receptor beta chains follows, all from one sample in a study of blood T cell repertoires in COVID-19. Clones were read by immunoSEQ multiplex PCR, and TCRdb kept only the in-frame ones, dropping some. The sample includes more than 250,000 clones, roughly 84% of them seen just once. Sequenced sample: peripheral blood. The receptors shown here come from a man in his forties or fifties with active or convalescent COVID-19. CDR3s include the opening cysteine and the closing phenylalanine or tryptophan. The order of the fields is clone size, J gene, V gene, D gene, CDR3 protein, CDR3 DNA. A D gene is named only where the DNA matches it firmly. Expanded clones get a size class; other rows say once, few or many, or leave the size out.

-,TRBJ1-2,TRBV28,-,CASSRQASYGYTF,TGTGCCAGCAGCAGACAGGCTTCCTATGGCTACACCTTC
-,TRBJ2-3,TRBV29-1,-,CSVEAGIGTDTQYF,TGCAGCGTTGAAGCAGGGATAGGCACAGATACGCAGTATTTT
-,TRBJ1-1,TRBV5-6,TRBD1,CASSLPAGGTEAFF,TGTGCCAGCAGCTTGCCGGCAGGGGGAACTGAAGCTTTCTTT
-,TRBJ2-5,TRBV10-3,TRBD2,CAISESLAGVQETQYF,TGTGCCATCAGTGAGAGTTTAGCGGGGGTCCAAGAGACCCAGTACTTC
-,TRBJ1-5,TRBV7-2,TRBD1,CASSGRQGDQPQHF,TGTGCCAGCAGCGGACGACAGGGGGATCAGCCCCAGCATTTT
-,TRBJ2-7,TRBV28,TRBD1,CASSLPGTGLTYEQYF,TGTGCCAGCAGTTTACCCGGGACAGGGCTAACCTACGAGCAGTACTTC
-,TRBJ1-4,TRBV7-2,-,CASSLRGPNEKLFF,TGTGCCAGCTCCCTTAGAGGCCCTAATGAAAAACTGTTTTTT
-,TRBJ2-5,TRBV4-3,TRBD1,CASSQDLPGGGLETQYF,TGCGCCAGCAGCCAAGATCTCCCAGGGGGCGGATTAGAGACCCAGTACTTC
-,TRBJ1-2,TRBV5-4,TRBD1,CASSLRGQGRPPYYGYTF,TGTGCCAGCAGCTTGAGGGGACAGGGTCGACCCCCTTACTATGGCTACACCTTC
-,TRBJ2-3,TRBV15,-,CATSRDIISGPTDTQYF,TGTGCCACCAGCAGAGATATTATAAGCGGCCCAACAGATACGCAGTATTTT
-,TRBJ2-1,TRBV30,TRBD1,CAWSLGTGNNEQFF,TGTGCCTGGAGCCTAGGGACAGGTAACAATGAGCAGTTCTTC
-,TRBJ1-2,TRBV7-9,TRBD1,CASSLAGTGGGYTF,TGTGCCAGCAGCTTAGCTGGGACAGGGGGCGGCTACACCTTC
-,TRBJ1-6,TRBV6-5,TRBD1,CASRQDREASSPLHF,TGTGCCAGCAGACAGGACAGGGAGGCGAGTTCACCCCTCCACTTT
-,TRBJ1-2,TRBV6-2/TRBV6-3,-,CASSYSPLGLYYGYTF,TGTGCCAGCAGTTACTCGCCCTTGGGACTGTACTATGGCTACACCTTC
-,TRBJ1-1,TRBV3-1/TRBV3-2,TRBD1,CASSPRSTGVEAFF,TGTGCCAGCAGCCCTCGTTCGACAGGGGTGGAAGCTTTCTTT
once,TRBJ1-5,TRBV19,-,CASMPRGSGSHQPQHF,TGTGCCAGTATGCCCCGGGGTTCGGGGTCCCATCAGCCCCAGCATTTT